A selection of T cell receptor beta chains follows, all from one sample in a study of early T cells in non-severe SARS-CoV-2 infection. A single record per CDR3 protein comes from TCRdb applying MiXCR to the 5' RACE reads. The sample has 40,000 to 60,000 distinct CDR3 sequences; 6.5% are singletons. The sample was whole blood, taken at baseline. The source is an adult who was a healthcare worker with PCR-confirmed SARS-CoV-2 infection or an uninfected control (not recorded which). Each CDR3 is given with its conserved first and last residue. Each record gives: D gene, clone size, V gene, J gene, CDR3 DNA, CDR3 protein. D genes are given only for firm matches. Size tells how often a clone was seen (once, few, many) or the class of an expanded clone, and some rows leave it out.

-	-	TRBV5-8	TRBJ2-5	TGTGTCAGCAGCCGACCTGGGGAGACCCAGTACTTC	CVSSRPGETQYF
TRBD2	few	TRBV7-8	TRBJ2-1	TGTGCCAGCAGCTCGACGGCTAGCGGGGGGGCATACAATGAGCAGTTCTTC	CASSSTASGGAYNEQFF
TRBD2	many	TRBV11-3	TRBJ2-7	TGTGCCAGCAGCCCGGGACTAGCGGGGGCCTACGAGCAGTACTTC	CASSPGLAGAYEQYF
TRBD1	many	TRBV6-5	TRBJ1-2	TGTGCCAGCAGTTACCCCGACAGGGGGTTTTATGGCTACACCTTC	CASSYPDRGFYGYTF
-	many	TRBV12-3/TRBV12-4	TRBJ1-2	TGTGCCAGCACTCAGGCAGGGAGGGTTGGCTACACCTTC	CASTQAGRVGYTF
TRBD1	few	TRBV6-5	TRBJ1-1	TGTGCCAGCAGTTCCTGGACAGGGCGAGCTTTCTTT	CASSSWTGRAFF
-	many	TRBV6-2/TRBV6-3	TRBJ2-2	TGTGCCAGCAGCAATGACGGACCGACCGGGGAGCTGTTTTTT	CASSNDGPTGELFF
-	many	TRBV5-4	TRBJ2-3	TGTGCCAGCAGCTTGGTAACAGGACAAGCAGCAGATACGCAGTATTTT	CASSLVTGQAADTQYF
TRBD2	many	TRBV30	TRBJ2-5	TGTGCCTGGAGTGTTCCCTGGGTAGCGGGGGGGCAGACCCAGTACTTC	CAWSVPWVAGGQTQYF
TRBD1	many	TRBV19	TRBJ2-7	TGTGCCAGTAGTAGCGGACAGGAGGAGCAGTACTTC	CASSSGQEEQYF
-	few	TRBV6-5	TRBJ2-2	TGTGCCAGCAGACCTGACAGGGGAGGGACCGGGGAGCTGTTTTTT	CASRPDRGGTGELFF
-	many	TRBV12-3/TRBV12-4	TRBJ2-1	TGTGCCAGCACCGGGGACTCCTACAATGAGCAGTTCTTC	CASTGDSYNEQFF
-	-	TRBV13	TRBJ2-5	TGTGCCAGCAGCTCTGGGGCCGGGACCCAGTACTTC	CASSSGAGTQYF
-	many	TRBV6-2/TRBV6-3	TRBJ2-5	TGTGCCAGCAGTTATTTAACCGGGGCCCGGGGTGGAACCCAGTACTTC	CASSYLTGARGGTQYF
-	many	TRBV6-5	TRBJ1-4	TGTGCCAGCAGTTACACTACAGGGACGAATGAAAAACTGTTTTTT	CASSYTTGTNEKLFF
-	-	TRBV3-1	TRBJ1-2	TGTGCCAGCAACCAGGACAGACGTAACTATGGCTACACCTTC	CASNQDRRNYGYTF
TRBD1	many	TRBV12-3/TRBV12-4	TRBJ1-1	TGTGCCAGCATCTCAAGGACCGGGACAGCAAACACTGAAGCTTTCTTT	CASISRTGTANTEAFF
TRBD2	few	TRBV7-2	TRBJ2-5	TGTGCCAGCAGCCCCCCCGGGACTAGCGGGGGGCAGGAGACCCAGTACTTC	CASSPPGTSGGQETQYF